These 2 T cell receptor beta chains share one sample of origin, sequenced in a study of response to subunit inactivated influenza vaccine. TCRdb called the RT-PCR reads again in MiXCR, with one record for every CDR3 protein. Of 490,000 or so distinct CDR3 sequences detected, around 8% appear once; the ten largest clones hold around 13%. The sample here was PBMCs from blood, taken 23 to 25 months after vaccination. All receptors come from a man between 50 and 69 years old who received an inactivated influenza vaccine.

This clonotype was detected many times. The CDR3 region has the DNA TGTGCCAGCAGCTCGCCCCAGGGTGCCTACGAGCAGTACTTC. Translated, it gives CASSSPQGAYEQYF. This chain connects TRBV7-9 to TRBJ2-7; weak D call: TRBD1 (5 bases). CDR3 length: 14 residues. The ends were cut back, 4 bases at V and 2 bases at J, with 12 bases in the middle. Germline lookup yields CDR1 SEHNR and CDR2 FQNEAQ (reference sequence).

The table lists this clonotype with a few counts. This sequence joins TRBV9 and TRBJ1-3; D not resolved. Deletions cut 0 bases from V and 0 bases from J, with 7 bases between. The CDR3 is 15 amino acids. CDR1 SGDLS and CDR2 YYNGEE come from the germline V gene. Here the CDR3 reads CASSVGRISGNTIYF. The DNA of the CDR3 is TGTGCCAGCAGCGTAGGCAGGATCTCTGGAAACACCATATATTTT.